The rows below give T cell receptor beta chains drawn from one sample of a study of shared clonotypes between healthy human individuals. Sequencing was performed with immunoSEQ multiplex PCR; in TCRdb, only in-frame clones are kept and a portion is missing. The sample lists 450,000 to 650,000 clones, around 78% seen once, with about 11% in the top ten. Specimen: PBMCs. The receptors derive from a woman between 40 and 50 years old in good health. Some clones in this sample may be carry-over from other donors' samples. Both conserved end residues are part of each CDR3. Each record gives: V gene, clone size, J gene, D gene, CDR3 protein, CDR3 DNA. The D gene is left open where the match is weak. Clone size, where shown, is once, few, many, or a class for clones that have expanded.

>TRBV19|-|TRBJ1-1|-
CASSGARATPEAFF
TGTGCCAGTAGTGGGGCCAGGGCGACTCCTGAAGCTTTCTTT
>TRBV19|-|TRBJ1-1|-
CASSTQTGVTEAFF
TGTGCCAGTAGTACGCAGACAGGAGTCACTGAAGCTTTCTTT
>TRBV7-2|few|TRBJ2-7|-
CASSLQPSDSYEQYF
TGTGCCAGCAGCTTACAACCCTCAGACAGCTACGAGCAGTACTTC
>TRBV9|-|TRBJ2-1|TRBD1
CASSEPGQGRNEQFF
TGTGCCAGCAGCGAGCCGGGACAGGGGCGCAATGAGCAGTTCTTC
>TRBV27|few|TRBJ1-4|-
CASSLSRVNEKLFF
TGTGCCAGCAGTTTATCGAGAGTTAATGAAAAACTGTTTTTT
>TRBV7-3|-|TRBJ2-3|TRBD1
CASSIDRAADTQYF
TGTGCCAGCAGCATCGACAGGGCAGCAGATACGCAGTATTTT
>TRBV19|once|TRBJ1-2|TRBD1
CASGTGFNYGYTF
TGTGCCAGCGGGACAGGATTTAACTATGGCTACACCTTC
>TRBV7-9|-|TRBJ2-7|-
CASSSGVSYEQYF
TGTGCCAGCAGCTCGGGGGTAAGCTACGAGCAGTACTTC
>TRBV7-9|few|TRBJ2-7|-
CASSPVGRSYEQYF
TGTGCCAGCAGCCCCGTGGGACGTTCCTACGAGCAGTACTTC
>TRBV7-2|-|TRBJ2-1|TRBD2
CASSLGTSGSGNEQFF
TGTGCCAGCAGCTTGGGGACTAGCGGGAGTGGAAATGAGCAGTTCTTC